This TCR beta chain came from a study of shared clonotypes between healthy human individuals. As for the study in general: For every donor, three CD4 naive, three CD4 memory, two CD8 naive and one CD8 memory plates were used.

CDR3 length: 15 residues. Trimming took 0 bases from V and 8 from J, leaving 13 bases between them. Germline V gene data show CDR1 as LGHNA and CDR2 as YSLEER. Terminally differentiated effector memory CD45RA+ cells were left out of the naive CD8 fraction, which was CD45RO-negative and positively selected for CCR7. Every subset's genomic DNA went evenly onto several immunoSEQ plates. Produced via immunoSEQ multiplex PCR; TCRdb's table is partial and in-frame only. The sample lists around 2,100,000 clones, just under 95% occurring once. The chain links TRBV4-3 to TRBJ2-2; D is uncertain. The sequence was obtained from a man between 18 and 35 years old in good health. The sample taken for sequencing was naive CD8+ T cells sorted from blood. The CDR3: CASSQERLGGGELFF. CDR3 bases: TGCGCCAGCAGCCAAGAACGGCTAGGTGGAGGGGAGCTGTTTTTT.